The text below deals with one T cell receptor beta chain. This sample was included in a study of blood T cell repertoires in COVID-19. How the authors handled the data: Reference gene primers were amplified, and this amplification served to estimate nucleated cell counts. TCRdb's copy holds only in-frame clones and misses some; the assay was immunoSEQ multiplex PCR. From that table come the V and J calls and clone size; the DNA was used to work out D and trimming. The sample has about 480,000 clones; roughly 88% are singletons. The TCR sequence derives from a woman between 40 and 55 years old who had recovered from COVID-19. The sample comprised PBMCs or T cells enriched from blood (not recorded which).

The CDR3 protein is CASSLISTVSGNTIYF. DNA of the CDR3: TGTGCCAGCAGTCTCATATCAACAGTCTCTGGAAACACCATATATTTT. The genes are TRBV2 and TRBJ1-3; D gene uncertain. Germline V gene sequence: CDR1 SNHLY, CDR2 FYNNEI. With 5 bases removed from V and 0 bases from J, the gap between germline ends came to 14 bases. The CDR3 length is 16 residues.